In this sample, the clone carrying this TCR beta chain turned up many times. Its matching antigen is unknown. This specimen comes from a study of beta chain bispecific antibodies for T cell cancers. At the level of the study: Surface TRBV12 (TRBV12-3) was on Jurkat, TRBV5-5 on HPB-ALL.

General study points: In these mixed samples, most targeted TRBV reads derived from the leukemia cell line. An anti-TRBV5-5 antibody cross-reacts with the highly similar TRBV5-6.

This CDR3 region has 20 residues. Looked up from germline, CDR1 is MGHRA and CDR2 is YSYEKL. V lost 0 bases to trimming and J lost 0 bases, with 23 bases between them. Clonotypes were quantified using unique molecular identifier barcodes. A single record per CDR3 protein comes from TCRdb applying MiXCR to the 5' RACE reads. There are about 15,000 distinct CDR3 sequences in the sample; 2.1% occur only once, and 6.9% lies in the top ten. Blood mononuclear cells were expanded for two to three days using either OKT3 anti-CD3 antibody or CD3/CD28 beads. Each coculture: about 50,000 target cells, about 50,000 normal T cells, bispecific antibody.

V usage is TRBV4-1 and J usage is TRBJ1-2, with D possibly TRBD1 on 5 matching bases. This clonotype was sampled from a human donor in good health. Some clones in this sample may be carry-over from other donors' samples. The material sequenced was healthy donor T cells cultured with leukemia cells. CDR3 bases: TGCGCCAGCAGCCAAGATGGGGCTGGGGATCACTTTCGAGCTAACTATGGCTACACCTTC. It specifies CASSQDGAGDHFRANYGYTF.